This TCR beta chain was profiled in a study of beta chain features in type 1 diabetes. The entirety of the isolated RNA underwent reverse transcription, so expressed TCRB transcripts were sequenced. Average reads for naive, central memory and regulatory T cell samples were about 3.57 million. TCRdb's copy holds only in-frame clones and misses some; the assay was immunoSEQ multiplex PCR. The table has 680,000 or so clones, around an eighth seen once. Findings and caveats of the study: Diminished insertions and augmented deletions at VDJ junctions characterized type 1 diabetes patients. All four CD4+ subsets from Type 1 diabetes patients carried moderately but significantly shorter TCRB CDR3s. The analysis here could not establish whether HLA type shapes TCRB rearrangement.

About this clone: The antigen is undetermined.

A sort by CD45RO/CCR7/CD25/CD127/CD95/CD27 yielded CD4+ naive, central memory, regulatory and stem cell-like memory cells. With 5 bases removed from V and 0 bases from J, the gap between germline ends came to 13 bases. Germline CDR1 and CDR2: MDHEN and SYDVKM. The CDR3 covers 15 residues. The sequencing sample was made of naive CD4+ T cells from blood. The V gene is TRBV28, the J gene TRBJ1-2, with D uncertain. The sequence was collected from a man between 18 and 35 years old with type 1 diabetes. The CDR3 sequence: CASSVDLPANYGYTF. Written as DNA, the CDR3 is TGTGCCAGCAGTGTGGACTTGCCAGCTAACTATGGCTACACCTTC.